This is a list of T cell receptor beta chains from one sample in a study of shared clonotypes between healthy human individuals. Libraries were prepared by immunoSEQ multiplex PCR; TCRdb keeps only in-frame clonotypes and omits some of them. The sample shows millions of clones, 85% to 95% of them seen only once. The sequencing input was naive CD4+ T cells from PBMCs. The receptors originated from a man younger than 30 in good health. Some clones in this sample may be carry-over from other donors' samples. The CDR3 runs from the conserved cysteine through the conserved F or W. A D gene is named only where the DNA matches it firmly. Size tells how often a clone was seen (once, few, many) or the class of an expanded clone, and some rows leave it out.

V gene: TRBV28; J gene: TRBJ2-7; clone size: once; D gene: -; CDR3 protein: CASSNADSYEQYF; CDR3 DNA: TGTGCCAGCAGTAACGCGGACTCCTACGAGCAGTACTTC
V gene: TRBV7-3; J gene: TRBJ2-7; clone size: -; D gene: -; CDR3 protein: CASSPGTSYEQYF; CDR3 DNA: TGTGCCAGCAGCCCGGGGACTTCCTACGAGCAGTACTTC
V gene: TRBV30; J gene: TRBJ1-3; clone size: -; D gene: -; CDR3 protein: CASPSSSGNTIYF; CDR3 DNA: TGTGCCTCCCCGTCGAGCTCTGGAAACACCATATATTTT
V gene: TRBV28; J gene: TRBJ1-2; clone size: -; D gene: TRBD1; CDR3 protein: CASRRTGGYGYTF; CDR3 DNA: TGTGCCAGCAGACGGACAGGGGGCTATGGCTACACCTTC
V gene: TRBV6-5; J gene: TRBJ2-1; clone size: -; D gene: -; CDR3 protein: CASSYSRGDNEQFF; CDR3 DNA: TGTGCCAGCAGTTACAGCCGAGGCGATAATGAGCAGTTCTTC
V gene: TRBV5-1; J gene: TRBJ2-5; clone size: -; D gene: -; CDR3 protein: CASSSPDGEETQYF; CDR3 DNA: TGCGCCAGCAGCTCTCCGGACGGGGAAGAGACCCAGTACTTC
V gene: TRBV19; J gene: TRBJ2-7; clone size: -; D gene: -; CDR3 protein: CASSLRLRYEQYF; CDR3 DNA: TGTGCCAGTAGTCTCCGGCTCCGCTACGAGCAGTACTTC
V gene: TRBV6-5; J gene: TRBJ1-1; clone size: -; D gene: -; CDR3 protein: CASSYGDGRNTEAFF; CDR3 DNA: TGTGCCAGCAGTTACGGGGACGGAAGGAACACTGAAGCTTTCTTT
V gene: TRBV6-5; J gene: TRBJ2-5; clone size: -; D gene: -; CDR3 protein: CASSGLIERTQYF; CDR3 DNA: TGTGCCAGCAGTGGACTCATCGAAAGGACCCAGTACTTC
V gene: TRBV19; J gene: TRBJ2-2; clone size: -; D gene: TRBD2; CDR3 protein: CASTTTSGRPGELFF; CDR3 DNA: TGTGCCAGTACCACTACTAGCGGGAGGCCCGGGGAGCTGTTTTTT
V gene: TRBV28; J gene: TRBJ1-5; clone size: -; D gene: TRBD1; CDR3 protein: CASSLVGGESQPQHF; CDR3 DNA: TGTGCCAGCAGTTTGGTAGGGGGCGAAAGTCAGCCCCAGCATTTT